These 18 T cell receptor beta chains were sequenced from one sample in a study of blood T cell repertoires in COVID-19. Using immunoSEQ multiplex PCR, the repertoire was profiled, and TCRdb retains in-frame clones only, with some absent. The sample consists of fewer than 120,000 clones, 65% to 90% of them appearing once. The sample comprised peripheral blood. The receptors shown here come from a woman aged 55-70 years with acute or convalescent COVID-19.

V usage is TRBV5-4 and J usage is TRBJ1-2; tentative D call: TRBD1 (6 bases). Germline CDR1 and CDR2: SGHNT and YYREEE (reference sequence). The CDR3 has 14 amino acids. V lost 0 bases and J 7 bases, leaving 13 bases between the germline ends. The DNA for the CDR3 is TGTGCCAGCAGCTTGGTTGGGCAGGGGCTTGGCTACACCTTC. The encoded protein is CASSLVGQGLGYTF.

The V and J genes are TRBV4-2 and TRBJ2-7, with D perhaps TRBD1 (6 bases). Germline values: CDR1 LGHNA, CDR2 YNFKEQ. V gave up 4 bases and J gave up 3 bases, with 19 bases separating them. This CDR3 contains 16 residues. CDR3 amino acids: CASSPFGNRDLYEQYF. The DNA of the CDR3 is TGTGCCAGCAGCCCATTTGGGAACAGGGACCTCTACGAGCAGTACTTC.

About this clone itself: At the DNA level, this CDR3 is encoded by other sequences in the same sample as well. The chain combines TRBV7-3 with TRBJ2-5, with D tentatively TRBD1 (7 bases). Trimming cost V 2 bases and J 5 bases, with 12 bases left between them. CDR3 length: 14 amino acids. CDR1 is SGHTA, CDR2 FQGTGA, per germline. CDR3 region: CASSLGGGRETQYF. For the CDR3, the DNA is TGTGCCAGCAGCTTAGGAGGGGGCCGTGAGACCCAGTACTTC.

The chain joins TRBV2 to TRBJ2-3; the match to TRBD2 covers 9 bases. The CDR3 is made up of 16 amino acids. Germline CDR1 is SNHLY and CDR2 is FYNNEI. Losses at the gene ends were 4 bases for V and 4 bases for J; bases not matched to a gene: 9. Written as DNA, the CDR3 is TGTGCCAGCAGTGGCTATAGCGGGGGTCTTGCAGATACGCAGTATTTT. Amino acids: CASSGYSGGLADTQYF.

This clone came up a few times. CDR3 bases: TGTGCCAGCTCATCCTCCTCACTAGCGGGGGGACTAAACACCGGGGAGCTGTTTTTT. It encodes CASSSSSLAGGLNTGELFF. The chain has TRBV18 and TRBJ2-2; 12 bases align to TRBD2. The CDR3 sequence is 19 residues long. V lost 5 bases, J lost 2 bases, and 12 bases stayed unmatched. The germline gives CDR1 KGHSH, CDR2 LQKENI.

This chain uses TRBV5-6 with TRBJ2-1; D not resolved. V lost 4 bases and J lost 7, with 15 bases in between. CDR3 length: 14 amino acids. The V gene's germline CDR1 is SGHDT and CDR2 YYEEEE. The CDR3 nucleotides are TGTGCCAGCAGCATAGCCCTTCGGCGGAATGAGCAGTTCTTC. This encodes CASSIALRRNEQFF.

The chain links TRBV30 to TRBJ1-2; no clear D gene. This CDR3 is 14 amino acids long. Germline V lookup: CDR1 GTSNPN, CDR2 SVGIG (reference sequence). The ends were cut back, 0 bases at V and 4 bases at J, with 12 bases in the middle. Here the CDR3 reads CAWSVGGIGYGYTF. The CDR3 nucleotides read TGTGCCTGGAGTGTCGGAGGAATCGGCTATGGCTACACCTTC.

This clone appeared a few times. The V call is TRBV28, the J call TRBJ2-5, with D possibly matching TRBD1 (6 bases). Germline values: CDR1 MDHEN, CDR2 SYDVKM. V lost 8 bases, J lost 5 bases, and 18 bases lay in between. The CDR3 runs 14 residues. This CDR3 is CASELGGRRETQYF. CDR3 sequence (DNA): TGTGCCAGCGAACTAGGGGGACGAAGGGAGACCCAGTACTTC.

The DNA for the CDR3 is TGTGCCACCAGTGGTCCGGGACACTACTACAATGAGCAGTTCTTC. It translates to CATSGPGHYYNEQFF. The V call is TRBV24-1, the J call TRBJ2-1, with D possibly matching TRBD1 (6 bases). The CDR3 spans 15 residues. Germline V gene lookup returns CDR1 KGHDR and CDR2 SFDVKD. Trimming removed 5 bases at V and 3 bases at J, with 13 bases between.

V usage is TRBV14 and J usage is TRBJ1-6; possibly TRBD1 for D (6 bases). Germline assignment: CDR1 SGHDN and CDR2 FVKESK. The CDR3 loop spans 13 amino acids. The CDR3 DNA follows: TGTGTCGGCGACGGACAGCTTTATTCACCCCTCCACTTT. Translation gives CVGDGQLYSPLHF.

The sample holds a few counts of this clone. V and J are TRBV2 and TRBJ1-5; 7 nucleotides line up with TRBD1. This CDR3 region has 15 residues. The germline V gene encodes CDR1 SNHLY and CDR2 FYNNEI. The J segment lost 4 bases and the V segment lost 10 bases, leaving 13 bases of the junction unmatched. The DNA for the CDR3 is TGTGCCACCACCCCGGGACAGAGCCCTAATCAGCCCCAGCATTTT. Protein: CATTPGQSPNQPQHF.

This clone was recorded a few times. V usage is TRBV10-3 and J usage is TRBJ1-1; 8 bases agree with TRBD1. The CDR3 runs 14 residues. CDR1 and CDR2 (germline): ENHRY, SYGVKD. With 10 bases clipped from V and 2 bases from J, the junction kept 9 bases outside the gene matches. CDR3 region: CASDRGGDNTEAFF. The CDR3 DNA reads as TGTGCCAGCGACAGGGGAGGGGACAACACTGAAGCTTTCTTT.

The rearrangement joins TRBV4-2 to TRBJ2-2; maybe TRBD1 (6 bases). V dropped 0 bases and J dropped 6 bases, with 14 bases sitting between them. The CDR3 extends over 16 amino acids. Germline-derived CDR1 and CDR2 are LGHNA and YNFKEQ. The CDR3 loop is CASSQDPRGRAGELFF. The CDR3 DNA reads TGTGCCAGCAGCCAAGATCCCAGGGGAAGGGCCGGGGAGCTGTTTTTT.

This chain links TRBV11-2 with TRBJ1-1, with 8 bases aligning to TRBD1. CDR3 length: 14 residues. V trimming: 5 bases; J trimming: 8 bases; junction bases outside the gene matches: 10. Germline V gives CDR1 SGHAT, CDR2 FQNNGV. The CDR3 is CASSPDRDRREAFF. The DNA of the CDR3 is TGTGCCAGCAGCCCAGACCGGGACAGGCGAGAAGCTTTCTTT.

This sequence joins TRBV29-1 and TRBJ2-7; D is undetermined. Trimming removed 7 bases from V and 3 bases from J, with 19 bases in between. From germline, CDR1 is SQVTM and CDR2 ANQGSEA. The CDR3 sequence is 14 residues long. The CDR3 loop reads CSAQGTSRGYEQYF. CDR3 coding DNA: TGCAGCGCCCAAGGTACATCGCGAGGCTACGAGCAGTACTTC.

The chain has TRBV7-9 and TRBJ2-7; D gene uncertain. V gave up 9 bases and J gave up 0 bases, with 9 bases separating them. The CDR3 length is 12 residues. Germline V gene lookup returns CDR1 SEHNR and CDR2 FQNEAQ (reference sequence). The CDR3 bases are TGTGCCAGTGGGCTGTCCTCCTACGAGCAGTACTTC. This codes for CASGLSSYEQYF.

This clone was observed a handful of times. This chain joins TRBV19 and TRBJ1-6; D gene uncertain. This CDR3 comprises 12 residues. V dropped 3 bases and J dropped 10 bases, with 7 bases sitting between them. The germline gives CDR1 LNHDA, CDR2 SQIVND (reference sequence). CDR3 sequence: CASSMPESPLHF. The CDR3 nucleotides read TGTGCCAGTAGTATGCCTGAGTCACCCCTCCACTTT.

This clone was seen many times. This sequence joins TRBV19 and TRBJ1-2, with 8 nucleotides matching TRBD1. V was pared by 7 bases and J by 6 bases, with 13 bases of the junction left unmatched. The CDR3 contains 15 residues. Germline values: CDR1 LNHDA, CDR2 SQIVND (reference sequence). CDR3 amino acids: CASTFTDRAKNGYTF. CDR3 sequence (DNA): TGTGCCAGTACGTTTACGGACAGGGCGAAAAATGGCTACACCTTC.